This T cell receptor (beta chain) was found in a study of T cell responses to AZD1222 COVID-19 vaccine. Points from the study as a whole: White British donors predominated, females outnumbered males, and clonal diversity was possibly underestimated. Across spike, vaccine-associated CD4 TCRs were found, dominant at 160-218 and 743-854.

The method was immunoSEQ multiplex PCR; TCRdb's version includes in-frame clones alone and lacks a portion of them. The sample yields roughly 140,000 clones, about 92% seen once. Trimming left V 3 bases short and J 0 bases short, with 10 bases between. The CDR3 has 14 amino acids. Looked up from germline, CDR1 is DFQATT and CDR2 is SNEGSKA (reference sequence). In regard to this clone: Its specificity is unknown.

The clonotype was recovered from an adult who had recovered from COVID-19. The sequenced sample was peripheral blood, obtained after recovery from COVID-19. V gene TRBV20-1 combines with J gene TRBJ2-3; perhaps TRBD1 as D (6 bases). The CDR3 sequence: CSASTGFSTDTQYF. The CDR3 DNA reads as TGCAGTGCTAGTACAGGGTTTAGCACAGATACGCAGTATTTT.